The 10 T cell receptor beta chains reported below all come from one sample, sequenced in a study of blood T cells in healthy people across ages. Primed by a sample-barcoded 5' primer and a J-beta primer mix, a second PCR proceeded for 7 to 11 cycles. A single record per CDR3 protein comes from TCRdb applying MiXCR to the 5' RACE reads. The table lists around 900,000 distinct CDR3 sequences, around 26% of them singletons. Material for sequencing was blood. The receptor source for this set is a woman older than 75 in good health.

V and J are TRBV12-3 or TRBV12-4 and TRBJ1-3; D remains ambiguous. The CDR3 runs 14 residues. V was shortened by 7 bases and J by 4 bases, with 14 bases between the two germline ends. This CDR3 is CASNTEPWGNTIYF. For the CDR3, the DNA is TGTGCCAGCAATACAGAACCGTGGGGAAACACCATATATTTT.

This clonotype was picked up one time. The chain recombines TRBV7-2 with TRBJ2-5; maybe TRBD2 (7 bases). The CDR3 sequence is 15 residues long. Per the germline V gene, CDR1 is SGHTA and CDR2 is FQGNSA. The germline V and J ends were trimmed by 5 bases and 11 bases, with 24 bases remaining between them. CDR3 region: CASSVGRGGYNEQYF. In DNA form, the CDR3 reads TGTGCCAGCAGCGTAGGACGCGGGGGCTACAATGAGCAGTACTTC.

This clonotype occurred many times. This chain links TRBV12-3 or TRBV12-4 with TRBJ1-2; no definite D call. CDR3 length equals 13 residues. V was pared by 3 bases and J by 3 bases, with 8 bases between. CDR3 in DNA: TGTGCCAGCAGTTTTGGTGTGGACTATGGCTACACCTTC. It translates to CASSFGVDYGYTF.

There are many counts of this clonotype. The chain recombines TRBV20-1 with TRBJ2-1; no clear D. V lost 4 bases, J lost 10 bases, and 14 bases lay in between. Germline loops: CDR1 DFQATT, CDR2 SNEGSKA (reference sequence). The CDR3 contains 12 residues. DNA of the CDR3: TGCAGTGCTACACACCCGCTCGGGGAGCAGTTCTTC. As protein: CSATHPLGEQFF.

Ten or more counts support this clonotype. The chain employs TRBV29-1 and TRBJ2-5; 8 bases fit TRBD2. Germline V gene sequence: CDR1 SQVTM, CDR2 ANQGSEA. Unmatched junction bases numbered 8, after V lost 6 bases and J lost 5 bases. The CDR3 has 13 residues. The CDR3: CSVSPSGGETQYF. The CDR3 DNA reads as TGCAGCGTGTCCCCTTCGGGGGGGGAGACCCAGTACTTC.

This clonotype is a singleton in its sample. A read error may account for a junction end that differs from germline. This chain uses TRBV7-2 with TRBJ2-7, with a possible D match to TRBD2 (5 bases). The CDR3 has 12 residues. Germline V gene lookup returns CDR1 SGHTA and CDR2 FQGNSA. CDR3 nucleotides: TGCGCCAGCAGAGGGTTCGCCGCCGAGCAGTACTTC. Amino acids: CASRGFAAEQYF.

The rearrangement joins TRBV20-1 to TRBJ2-7; 10 bases match TRBD2. Germline trimming cut 5 bases from V and 3 bases from J; bases unmatched to any gene: 7. CDR1 and CDR2 (germline): DFQATT, SNEGSKA (reference sequence). This CDR3 region has 14 residues. CDR3 DNA: TGCAGTGCTGTAAAGACTAGCGGGTACTACGAGCAGTACTTC. Translation gives CSAVKTSGYYEQYF.

This chain uses TRBV27 with TRBJ1-1; 7 nucleotides agree with TRBD1. Germline CDR1 is MNHEY and CDR2 is SMNVEV (reference sequence). This CDR3 has 15 amino acids. Unmatched junction bases numbered 7, after V lost 5 bases and J lost 1 base. In nucleotides, the CDR3 is TGTGCCAGCAGTATAGGGAACAGGGGGAACACTGAAGCTTTCTTT. This encodes CASSIGNRGNTEAFF.

This clonotype appeared many times. The V gene is TRBV6-5, the J gene TRBJ2-1; TRBD2 matches at 12 bases. V dropped 10 bases and J dropped 10; count of bases not matched to a gene: 8. The germline gives CDR1 MNHEY, CDR2 SVGAGI. This CDR3 has 13 amino acids. CDR3 DNA: TGTGCCACCACTTCGACTAGCGGGGGCGAGCAGTTCTTC. It yields the protein CATTSTSGGEQFF.

In this sample, this clonotype turned up a few times. The chain uses TRBV5-1 and TRBJ1-1, with a possible D match to TRBD1 (5 bases). Germline V gene sequence: CDR1 SGHRS, CDR2 YFSETQ. This CDR3 is built from 15 residues. Trimming removed 2 bases from V and 0 bases from J, with 11 bases in between. The CDR3 loop is CASSFGTAMNTEAFF. CDR3 DNA: TGCGCCAGCAGCTTTGGGACGGCCATGAACACTGAAGCTTTCTTT.